This T cell receptor (beta chain) was sequenced during a study of T-cell memory formation after mild COVID-19. Study-level results: Later expanders leaned toward CD4+, whereas clones contracting from day 15 to 85 were balanced CD4/CD8.

V lost 1 base to trimming and J lost 0 bases, with 16 bases between them. From germline, CDR1 is LNHNV and CDR2 YYDKDF (reference sequence). The length of the CDR3 is 18 residues. This clonotype was seen at least ten times. The antigen is not known. TCRdb redid the calling of the 5' RACE reads with MiXCR, one entry per CDR3 protein. The sample records around 370,000 distinct CDR3 sequences, approximately 21% being singletons. Sequences were obtained from PBMCs or a T cell subset sorted from them (not recorded which). This clonotype was obtained from an adult woman who had mild COVID-19 (a few samples of this study predate the infection). Cell type and time point are not known. The V and J genes are TRBV15 and TRBJ2-1; D remains ambiguous. The CDR3 bases are TGTGCCACCAGCAGAGCTGTCGGCTTCCCGGGCTCCTACAATGAGCAGTTCTTC. Encoded protein: CATSRAVGFPGSYNEQFF.